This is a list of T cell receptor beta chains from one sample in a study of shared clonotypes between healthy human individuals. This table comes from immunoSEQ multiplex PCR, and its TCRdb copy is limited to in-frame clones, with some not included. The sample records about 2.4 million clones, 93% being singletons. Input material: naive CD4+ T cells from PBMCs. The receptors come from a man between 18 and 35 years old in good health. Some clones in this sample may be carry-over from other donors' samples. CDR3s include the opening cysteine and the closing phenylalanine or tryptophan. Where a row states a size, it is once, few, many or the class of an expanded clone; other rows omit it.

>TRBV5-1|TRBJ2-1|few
CASSRGNGGTGDEQFF
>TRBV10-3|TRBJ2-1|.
CAISEGVGEQFF
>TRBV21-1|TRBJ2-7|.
CASSKLGTFYEQYF
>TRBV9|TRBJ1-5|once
CASSMDSHYQPQHF
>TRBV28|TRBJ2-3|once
CASSLRRLTDTQYF
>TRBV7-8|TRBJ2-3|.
CASSLVRDRAFLDTQYF
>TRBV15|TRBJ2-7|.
CATSRETSGRSHEQYF
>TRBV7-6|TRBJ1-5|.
CASSVTGGNQPQHF
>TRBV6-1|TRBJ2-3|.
CASSSGTGDTDTQYF
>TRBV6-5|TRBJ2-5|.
CASSKGTSGRETQYF
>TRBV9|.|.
CASSVRVICEQYF
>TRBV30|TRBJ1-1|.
CAWSRQALNTEAFF
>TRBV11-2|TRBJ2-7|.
CASSLVPSGNYEQYF
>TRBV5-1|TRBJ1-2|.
CASSPDGTNYGYTF
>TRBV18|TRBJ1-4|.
CASSLDRVDEKLFF
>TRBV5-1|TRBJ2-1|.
CASSLARGNEQFF
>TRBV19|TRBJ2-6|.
CASSGRGANVLTF
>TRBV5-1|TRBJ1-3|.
CASSETGSGNTIYF
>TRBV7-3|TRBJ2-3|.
CASSLTPVGTSGKSTDTQYF
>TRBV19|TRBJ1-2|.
CASSIPIRGPYGYTF
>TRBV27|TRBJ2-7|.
CASSLTVFAEQYF
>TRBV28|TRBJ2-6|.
CASSLPGGRGANVLTF
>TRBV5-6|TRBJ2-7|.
CASSQARLADSSYEQYF
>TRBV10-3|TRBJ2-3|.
CAISERLAGATDTQYF
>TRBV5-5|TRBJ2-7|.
CASSLVRAGAYEQYF
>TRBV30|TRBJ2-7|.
CAWSVSSSGLSYEQYF
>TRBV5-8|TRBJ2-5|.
CASSLVGVETQYF
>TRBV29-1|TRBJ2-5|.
CSVRRDGQETQYF
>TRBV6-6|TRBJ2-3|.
CASRSRSGRSPRTQYF
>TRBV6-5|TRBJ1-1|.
CASSPPGRVNTEAFF
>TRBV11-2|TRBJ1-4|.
CASSGEVGEKLFF
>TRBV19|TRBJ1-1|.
CASSIIGAGTEAFF
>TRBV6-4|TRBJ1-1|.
CASRPNGPIMNTEAFF
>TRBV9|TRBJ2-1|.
CASSPSGLAGVVEQFF
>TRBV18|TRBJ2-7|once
CASSLRTGSYEQYF
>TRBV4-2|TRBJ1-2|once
CASSQDVGTVNYGYTF
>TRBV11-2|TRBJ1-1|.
CASSLVVESGAFF
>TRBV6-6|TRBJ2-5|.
CASRLRETQYF
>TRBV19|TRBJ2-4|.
CASRTRGAVKNIQYF
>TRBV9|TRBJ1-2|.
CASSREARDSLGYTF
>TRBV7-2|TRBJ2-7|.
CASSPHTGVNHEQYF
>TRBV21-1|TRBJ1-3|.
CASGVDVGPSSGNTIYF
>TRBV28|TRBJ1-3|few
CASSLGHSGNTIYF
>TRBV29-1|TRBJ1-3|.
CSVVFASTSSGNTIYF
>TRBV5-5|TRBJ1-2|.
CASSFLTGSYGYTF